The clone carrying this TCR beta chain has just a few counts. Its antigen is as yet unknown. The data belong to a study of graft-versus-host responses after intestinal transplantation. On the study more broadly: Recipients received multivisceral, liver-intestinal, or isolated intestinal transplants. Induction with anti-thymocyte globulin, then tacrolimus and steroids for about 3 years, was given to all recipients. Study-level findings and limits: Circulating GvH clone levels at their peak were associated with HvG declines (early post-transplant).

CDR1 and CDR2 from the germline V gene are LGHNA and YSLEER. The CDR3 spans 19 residues. V dropped 3 bases and J dropped 4; count of bases not matched to a gene: 20. Sequencing used immunoSEQ multiplex PCR; TCRdb keeps in-frame clones, though not all of them. The repertoire consists of about 59,000 clones, with 90% to 95% occurring once and the leading ten covering under 0.45%. Specimen: unstimulated CD4+ T cells sorted from spleen or lymph node cells, collected before transplant. This clonotype originated in a human donor who was the organ donor for an intestinal transplant. The chain couples TRBV4-3 to TRBJ2-7; 8 bases line up with TRBD1. CDR3 nucleotides: TGCGCCAGCAGCCAGTCTTCCCTTTATGCAGGGGGCTCGGAGTACGAGCAGTACTTC. Residues: CASSQSSLYAGGSEYEQYF.